The 27 T cell receptor beta chains listed next were all sequenced from one sample in a study of cytomegalovirus exposure and HLA in healthy donors. The PCR had 60 Vbeta and 13 Jbeta primers. Assay: immunoSEQ multiplex PCR; the TCRdb copy retains only in-frame clones and omits some. This table has tens of thousands of clones, about 80% appearing once. The source material was PBMCs. These receptors all come from a woman aged 50 to 60 in good health and CMV-seropositive.

V and J are TRBV10-1 and TRBJ2-2; weak D call: TRBD1 (6 bases). This CDR3 region has 13 residues. Looked up from germline, CDR1 is WNHNN and CDR2 is SYGVQD (reference sequence). Trimming pared 3 bases from V and 5 bases from J, leaving 7 bases between. CDR3 amino acids: CASSDRGTGELFF. The CDR3 DNA follows: TGCGCCAGCAGTGACAGGGGTACCGGGGAGCTGTTTTTT.

This chain connects TRBV29-1 to TRBJ1-5; no clear D gene. V gave up 4 bases and J gave up 4 bases, with 11 bases separating them. The CDR3 sequence is 13 residues long. CDR1 is SQVTM and CDR2 is ANQGSEA in the germline V gene. This CDR3 is CSVVFGWNQPQHF. CDR3 coding DNA: TGCAGCGTTGTTTTCGGGTGGAATCAGCCCCAGCATTTT. The complete variable domain, with remaining parts taken from reference TRBV29-1 and TRBJ1-5, reads SAVISQKPSRDICQRGTSLTIQCQVDSQVTMMFWYRQQPGQSLTLIATANQGSEATYESGFVIDKFPISRPNLTFSTLTVSNMSPEDSSIYLCSVVFGWNQPQHFGDGTRLSIL.

This clone has only one observation. This chain uses TRBV6-1 with TRBJ1-6; D is undetermined. Deletions cut 0 bases from V and 10 bases from J, with 4 bases between. This CDR3 is 12 amino acids long. Germline CDR1 MNHNS, CDR2 SASEGT. The CDR3 nucleotides read TGTGCCAGCAGTGAAGCCCGGTCACCCCTCCACTTT. This translates into CASSEARSPLHF.

This chain links TRBV6-5 with TRBJ2-6; TRBD2 is a possible D gene (5 bases). The length of the CDR3 is 16 residues. Germline V gene data show CDR1 as MNHEY and CDR2 as SVGAGI. V was clipped by 3 bases and J by 1 base, with 10 bases between them. CDR3 in amino acids: CASSYDGDSGANVLTF. The CDR3 DNA reads TGTGCCAGCAGTTATGACGGGGATTCTGGGGCCAACGTCCTGACTTTC.

This clone was counted between two and nine times. The chain couples TRBV27 to TRBJ2-1; D remains unclear. Germline CDR1 MNHEY, CDR2 SMNVEV (reference sequence). There are 14 residues in the CDR3. V dropped 5 bases and J dropped 5 bases, with 13 bases sitting between them. The chain's CDR3 is CASSLRVAHNEQFF. Here the CDR3 DNA reads TGTGCCAGCAGTCTCCGGGTGGCCCACAATGAGCAGTTCTTC.

The V and J genes are TRBV2 and TRBJ2-5, with 8 bases matching TRBD2. The CDR3 covers 14 residues. Unmatched junction bases numbered 8, after V lost 7 bases and J lost 4 bases. Germline V gene sequence: CDR1 SNHLY, CDR2 FYNNEI. CDR3 DNA: TGTGCCAGCACTGCGGGTCTAGCGGGAGAGACCCAGTACTTC. Translated, it gives CASTAGLAGETQYF. Full variable domain (remainder filled in from reference TRBV2 and TRBJ2-5): EPEVTQTPSHQVTQMGQEVILRCVPISNHLYFYWYRQILGQKVEFLVSFYNNEISEKSEIFDDQFSVERPDGSNFTLKIRSTKLEDSAMYFCASTAGLAGETQYFGPGTRLLVL.

The chain has TRBV5-4 and TRBJ2-2; D gene ambiguous. V lost 0 bases, J lost 8 bases, and 5 bases lay in between. This CDR3 has 12 amino acids. Germline CDR1 is SGHNT and CDR2 is YYREEE (reference sequence). CDR3 sequence reads: CASSLALGELFF. The CDR3 DNA sequence: TGTGCCAGCAGCTTGGCCCTTGGGGAGCTGTTTTTT. The full variable domain, its missing parts supplied by reference TRBV5-4 and TRBJ2-2, is ETGVTQSPTHLIKTRGQQVTLRCSSQSGHNTVSWYQQALGQGPQFIFQYYREEENGRGNFPPRFSGLQFPNYSSELNVNALELDDSALYLCASSLALGELFFGEGSRLTVL.

The chain is built from TRBV19 and TRBJ2-4; D is uncertain. This CDR3 contains 14 residues. Germline CDR1 reads LNHDA; CDR2 reads SQIVND (reference sequence). V was shortened by 3 bases and J by 0 bases, with 6 bases between the two germline ends. The CDR3 spells CASSIQVAKNIQYF. DNA of the CDR3: TGTGCCAGTAGTATCCAGGTAGCCAAAAACATTCAGTACTTC.

The rearrangement uses TRBV29-1 and TRBJ1-3, with D possibly matching TRBD1 (6 bases). This CDR3 has 14 amino acids. CDR1 SQVTM and CDR2 ANQGSEA come from the germline V gene. Trimming pared 4 bases from V and 1 base from J, leaving 11 bases between. CDR3: CSVVDRMSGNTIYF. CDR3 sequence (DNA): TGCAGCGTTGTTGACAGGATGTCTGGAAACACCATATATTTT.

The rearrangement joins TRBV5-1 to TRBJ2-5, with 9 bases that match TRBD1. The CDR3 length is 15 residues. Trimming cost V 1 base and J 1 base; bases outside gene matches: 2. CDR1 is SGHRS and CDR2 is YFSETQ in the germline V gene. The CDR3 protein is CASSLWGQGQETQYF. The CDR3 bases are TGCGCCAGCAGCTTGTGGGGACAGGGCCAAGAGACCCAGTACTTC. The full variable domain, in which reference TRBV5-1 and TRBJ2-5 provide the parts outside the CDR3, is KAGVTQTPRYLIKTRGQQVTLSCSPISGHRSVSWYQQTPGQGLQFLFEYFSETQRNKGNFPGRFSGRQFSNSRSEMNVSTLELGDSALYLCASSLWGQGQETQYFGPGTRLLVL.

Only one count was recorded for this clone. V gene TRBV7-3 combines with J gene TRBJ2-1, with 11 bases identical to TRBD1. Germline loops: CDR1 SGHTA, CDR2 FQGTGA. J lost 3 bases, V lost 3 bases, and 4 bases had no gene match. CDR3 size: 16 residues. In DNA, the CDR3 is TGTGCCAGCAGCTTGGGGACAGGGGGTTACTACAATGAGCAGTTCTTC. Translation: CASSLGTGGYYNEQFF.

The rearrangement uses TRBV10-3 and TRBJ1-5; perhaps TRBD1 as D (5 bases). This CDR3 contains 15 residues. The germline gives CDR1 ENHRY, CDR2 SYGVKD. V was trimmed by 6 bases and J by 1 base, leaving 13 bases between them. The CDR3, as DNA: TGTGCCATCAGCCAGGGTCTGGAGAGCAATCAGCCCCAGCATTTT. Translation gives CAISQGLESNQPQHF.

The chain couples TRBV28 to TRBJ2-7; 11 bases map to TRBD2. The CDR3 length is 14 residues. Looked up from germline, CDR1 is MDHEN and CDR2 is SYDVKM. The trim removed 3 bases at V and 6 bases at J, leaving 4 bases unmatched. The CDR3, as DNA: TGTGCCAGCAGTTTGTCTCTAGCGGGAGGCGAGCAGTACGTC. Translated, it gives CASSLSLAGGEQYV.

The chain has TRBV7-9 and TRBJ1-1; TRBD1 agrees at 7 bases. The CDR3 extends over 14 amino acids. Unmatched junction bases numbered 5, after V lost 6 bases and J lost 1 base. Per the germline V gene, CDR1 is SEHNR and CDR2 is FQNEAQ (reference sequence). This CDR3 reads CASSLRTGNTEAFF. In DNA, the CDR3 is TGTGCCAGCAGTCTCAGGACAGGGAACACTGAAGCTTTCTTT.

The gene calls are TRBV5-1 and TRBJ1-2, with 8 bases fitting TRBD1. This CDR3 region has 14 residues. Trimming removed 4 bases from V and 1 base from J; junction bases left unmatched: 3. Germline CDR1 and CDR2: SGHRS and YFSETQ. CDR3 residues: CASSPGQGNYGYTF. The DNA for the CDR3 is TGCGCCAGCAGCCCCGGACAGGGTAACTATGGCTACACCTTC.

The DNA of the CDR3 is TGTGCCAGCAGTTTAATGCAGGGGGTTGGCTACACCTTC. Its protein product is CASSLMQGVGYTF. This chain joins TRBV28 and TRBJ1-2, with 7 bases lining up with TRBD1. J lost 7 bases, V lost 2 bases, and 4 bases had no gene match. Germline-derived CDR1 and CDR2 are MDHEN and SYDVKM. This CDR3 has 13 amino acids.

This clone showed up just a few times. This chain links TRBV2 with TRBJ1-2; D gene ambiguous. Trimming cost V 3 bases and J 6 bases, with 17 bases left between them. The CDR3 is 15 residues long. Per the germline V gene, CDR1 is SNHLY and CDR2 is FYNNEI. The CDR3: CASSDIVRLSHGYTF. CDR3 nucleotides: TGTGCCAGCAGTGATATCGTCAGACTATCCCATGGCTACACCTTC.

J is TRBJ2-7 and V is TRBV5-5; 7 positions agree with TRBD1. Germline V gives CDR1 SGHKS, CDR2 YYEKEE (reference sequence). After removal of 2 bases from V and 2 bases from J, the junction contained 4 bases not matched to a gene. The CDR3 covers 14 residues. This chain's CDR3 is CASSFGTAPYEQYF. CDR3 nucleotide sequence: TGTGCCAGCAGCTTTGGGACAGCCCCCTACGAGCAGTACTTC.

The chain recombines TRBV15 with TRBJ2-1; D is possibly TRBD2 (6 bases). V was trimmed by 1 base and J by 7 bases, leaving 11 bases between them. The CDR3 contains 14 residues. Germline CDR1 is LNHNV and CDR2 is YYDKDF (reference sequence). CDR3 amino acids: CATSRAGGRNEQFF. The CDR3 nucleotides read TGTGCCACCAGCAGAGCCGGGGGTCGGAATGAGCAGTTCTTC.

V gene TRBV5-6 combines with J gene TRBJ1-2; D remains ambiguous. Germline CDR1 reads SGHDT; CDR2 reads YYEEEE. Trimming cost V 2 bases and J 7 bases, with 12 bases left between them. The CDR3 loop spans 13 amino acids. This CDR3 reads CASSLNSPVGYTF. As DNA, the CDR3 is TGTGCCAGCAGCTTAAACTCGCCCGTTGGCTACACCTTC.

A few counts support this clone. The chain joins TRBV19 to TRBJ1-5; TRBD1 might be the D (6 bases). V shed 5 bases and J shed 5 bases, with 16 bases lying between them. The CDR3 has 15 amino acids. Germline assignment: CDR1 LNHDA and CDR2 SQIVND (reference sequence). CDR3 residues: CASSALQGGHQPQHF. The CDR3 bases are TGTGCCAGTAGTGCCCTACAGGGTGGGCATCAGCCCCAGCATTTT. The full variable domain, completed using reference TRBV19 and TRBJ1-5, is DGGITQSPKYLFRKEGQNVTLSCEQNLNHDAMYWYRQDPGQGLRLIYYSQIVNDFQKGDIAEGYSVSREKKESFPLTVTSAQKNPTAFYLCASSALQGGHQPQHFGDGTRLSIL.

As concerns this clone: The sample contains more than one DNA sequence encoding this CDR3. The chain couples TRBV9 to TRBJ1-1; D not resolved. Per germline, CDR1 SGDLS and CDR2 YYNGEE. Between the trimmed V and J ends, which lost 0 bases and 4 bases, there was a span of 7 bases. The length of the CDR3 is 13 residues. This chain's CDR3 is CASSVGGSTEAFF. The CDR3 region has the DNA TGTGCCAGCAGCGTAGGAGGAAGCACTGAAGCTTTCTTT.

To note about this clone: Compared with germline, one end of the junction differs, possibly owing to a read error. This chain links TRBV7-9 with TRBJ2-1; TRBD2 agrees at 11 bases. Germline values: CDR1 SEHNR, CDR2 FQNEAQ (reference sequence). CDR3 length: 16 residues. Here the CDR3 reads CSSSLASGRSYNEQFF. The CDR3 DNA reads as TGTTCCAGCAGCTTGGCTAGCGGGAGGTCCTACAATGAGCAGTTCTTC.

This clone was seen more than once but under ten times. The chain couples TRBV7-9 to TRBJ1-4, with D maybe TRBD1 (5 bases). V lost 3 bases to trimming and J lost 3 bases, with 8 bases between them. Germline lookup yields CDR1 SEHNR and CDR2 FQNEAQ (reference sequence). The length of the CDR3 is 14 residues. The CDR3 DNA sequence: TGTGCCAGCAGCTTCTCGGGGGCTAATGAAAAACTGTTTTTT. Translating gives CASSFSGANEKLFF. The variable domain in full, completed from reference TRBV7-9 and TRBJ1-4, reads DTGVSQNPRHKITKRGQNVTFRCDPISEHNRLYWYRQTLGQGPEFLTYFQNEAQLEKSRLLSDRFSAERPKGSFSTLEIQRTEQGDSAMYLCASSFSGANEKLFFGSGTQLSVL.

The chain employs TRBV7-2 and TRBJ2-5; a possible D gene is TRBD2 (5 bases). In germline, CDR1 is SGHTA, CDR2 FQGNSA. Trimming left V 5 bases short and J 5 bases short, with 15 bases between. This CDR3 has 14 amino acids. The CDR3 bases are TGTGCCAGCAGCCAAGGACGGGAATTTGAGACCCAGTACTTC. Translation: CASSQGREFETQYF.

The chain links TRBV10-3 to TRBJ1-6; the D is unclear. Germline values: CDR1 ENHRY, CDR2 SYGVKD. This CDR3 comprises 13 residues. Trimming took 9 bases from V and 7 from J, leaving 13 bases between them. CDR3 sequence reads: CAIRGPGNSPLHF. Written as DNA, the CDR3 is TGTGCCATACGAGGTCCTGGGAATTCACCCCTCCACTTT.

With regard to this clone: This CDR3 is also generated by other DNA sequences in the sample. The chain employs TRBV9 and TRBJ2-5; 11 positions match TRBD2. V gave up 4 bases and J gave up 1 base; unmatched junction bases: 3. The germline V gene encodes CDR1 SGDLS and CDR2 YYNGEE. The CDR3 length is 15 residues. CDR3 sequence: CASSFSGGVQETQYF. The CDR3, as DNA: TGTGCCAGCAGCTTTAGCGGGGGGGTCCAAGAGACCCAGTACTTC. Variable domain in full (rest from reference TRBV9 and TRBJ2-5): DSGVTQTPKHLITATGQRVTLRCSPRSGDLSVYWYQQSLDQGLQFLIQYYNGEERAKGNILERFSAQQFPDLHSELNLSSLELGDSALYFCASSFSGGVQETQYFGPGTRLLVL.